In its sample, the clone carrying this T cell receptor (beta chain) was seen a few times. The target antigen is unknown. Data came from immunoSEQ multiplex PCR; TCRdb stores just in-frame clones and leaves some out. The sample gives 100,000 or so clones, about 90% of which show up once; 0.85% to 1% is in the top ten. This sample was included in a study of graft-versus-host responses after intestinal transplantation. Study-wide background: Each recipient received a multivisceral, liver-intestinal, or isolated intestinal graft. Study results and caveats: Patients who carried graft-donor T cell macrochimerism also had high graft-versus-host to host-versus-graft clonal ratios in their allografts. Early after transplant, HvG declines were associated with peak levels of circulating GvH clones. Some GvH clones were seen earlier in gut or blood, suggesting intestinal origin.

Germline V lookup: CDR1 MGHRA, CDR2 YSYEKL. V lost 0 bases, J lost 6 bases, and 18 bases lay in between. This CDR3 comprises 17 residues. The sample in question was unstimulated CD4+ T cells sorted from spleen or lymph node cells, obtained before transplant. The chain joins TRBV4-1 to TRBJ1-5, with no clear D. The receptor comes from a human donor who was the organ donor for an intestinal transplant. In DNA form, the CDR3 reads TGCGCCAGCAGCCAAGATCTTCTAGTAGAGAGGCCTCAGCCCCAGCATTTT. It specifies CASSQDLLVERPQPQHF.